This T cell receptor beta chain was recovered during a study of T-cell memory formation after mild COVID-19. The V gene's germline CDR1 is KGHDR and CDR2 SFDVKD. V dropped 1 base and J dropped 2 bases, with 14 bases sitting between them. This CDR3 spans 17 amino acids. MiXCR was run by TCRdb on the 5' RACE reads, yielding one entry per CDR3 protein. Of about 180,000 distinct CDR3 sequences listed, 16% are singletons. This clonotype has only a few counts. This chain uses TRBV24-1 with TRBJ2-1, with D possibly matching TRBD2 (6 bases). The specimen sequenced was PBMCs or a T cell subset sorted from them (not recorded which). This receptor was obtained from an adult woman who had mild COVID-19 (a few samples of this study predate the infection). Cell type and time point are not known. CDR3 in DNA: TGTGCCACCAGTGATTTCTCCCAGCGGAGGGCCTACAATGAGCAGTTCTTC. It specifies CATSDFSQRRAYNEQFF.